The present T cell receptor (beta chain) was sequenced within a study of human T cells and chemical hapten exposure. Study-wide findings and caveats: A positive correlation with patch test score was shown by PT1 expanded TCR counts.

The time point: patch test 1, 2 weeks after DPC sensitization. Treatment of the sample: therapeutic diphenylcyclopropenone sensitization with weekly scalp DPC. In this sample, this clonotype turned up a few times. What it recognizes is unknown. The study's library attached unique molecular identifiers to single cDNA molecules. TCRdb fed the RACE reads into MiXCR, producing one record per CDR3 protein. The table lists fewer than 150,000 distinct CDR3 sequences, roughly an eighth of them singletons. Trimming took off 1 base at V and 0 bases at J, with 7 bases between the two ends. This CDR3 comprises 16 residues. Germline-derived CDR1 and CDR2 are LGHDT and YNNKEL (reference sequence).

The chain employs TRBV3-1 and TRBJ2-6; D is undetermined. This TCR derives from a man younger than 30 with alopecia areata. Some clones in this sample may be carry-over from other donors' samples. The material sequenced was whole blood, taken in connection with sensitization to the hapten diphenylcyclopropenone (DPC). The CDR3 DNA sequence: TGTGCCAGCAGCCAAGTAAGCAGCTCTGGGGCCAACGTCCTGACTTTC. Translated, it gives CASSQVSSSGANVLTF.